This T cell receptor (beta chain) was captured in a study of response to subunit inactivated influenza vaccine. Study-wide results and limits: It was suggested by the authors that few new T cells are recruited by each seasonal influenza vaccination.

This CDR3 contains 14 residues. V lost 9 bases and J lost 7; bases outside the gene matches: 11. The germline CDR1 and CDR2 sequences are SNHLY and FYNNEI. Comments on this clonotype: Its cognate antigen is unknown.

TCRdb re-analysed the RT-PCR reads in MiXCR, keeping a single row per CDR3 protein. In the table there are 150,000 or so distinct CDR3 sequences, approximately 10% of which are singletons. The material was non-naive T cells sorted from PBMCs, obtained more than 35 days after vaccination. This receptor was obtained from a man in his forties or fifties who received an inactivated influenza vaccine. The chain combines TRBV2 with TRBJ2-1, with TRBD2 identical over 8 bases. CDR3 nucleotide sequence: TGTGCCAGTAAGCGGGAGCCGAGTGGGAATGAGCAGTTCTTC. It codes for CASKREPSGNEQFF.